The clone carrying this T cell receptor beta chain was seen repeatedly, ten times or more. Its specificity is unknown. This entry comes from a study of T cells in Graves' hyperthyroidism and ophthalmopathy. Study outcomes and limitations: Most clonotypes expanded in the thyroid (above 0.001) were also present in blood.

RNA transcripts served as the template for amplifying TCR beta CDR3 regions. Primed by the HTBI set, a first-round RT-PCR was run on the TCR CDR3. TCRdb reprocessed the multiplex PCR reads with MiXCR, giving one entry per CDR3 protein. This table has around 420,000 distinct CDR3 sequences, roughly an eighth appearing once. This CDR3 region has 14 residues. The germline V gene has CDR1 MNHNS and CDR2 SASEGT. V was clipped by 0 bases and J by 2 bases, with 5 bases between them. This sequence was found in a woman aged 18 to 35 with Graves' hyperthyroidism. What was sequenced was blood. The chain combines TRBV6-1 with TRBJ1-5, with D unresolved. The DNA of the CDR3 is TGTGCCAGCAGTGAAGCGGACGGCAATCAGCCCCAGCATTTT. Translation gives CASSEADGNQPQHF.